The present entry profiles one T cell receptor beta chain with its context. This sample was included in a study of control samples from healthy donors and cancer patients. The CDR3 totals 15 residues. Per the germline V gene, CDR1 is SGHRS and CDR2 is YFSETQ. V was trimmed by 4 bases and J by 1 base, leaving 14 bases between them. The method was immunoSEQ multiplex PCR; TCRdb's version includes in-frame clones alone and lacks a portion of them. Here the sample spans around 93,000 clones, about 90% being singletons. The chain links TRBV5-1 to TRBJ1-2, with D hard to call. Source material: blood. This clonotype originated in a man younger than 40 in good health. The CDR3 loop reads CASSDEGVGNYGYTF. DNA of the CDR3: TGCGCCAGCAGCGACGAGGGAGTGGGTAACTATGGCTACACCTTC.